Each of the 14 T cell receptor beta chains below was sequenced from the same sample in a study of Ad26.COV2.S vaccination and SARS-CoV-2 variants. Repertoires were generated with immunoSEQ multiplex PCR, while TCRdb's copy carries only in-frame clones and drops some. Of 300,000 to 400,000 clones in the sample, less than 90% are singletons; the top ten hold 6.4%. Treatment reported: around 19 received Ad26.COV2.S at low or high dose, single or two shots; 5 received placebo; per-sample allocation not given. Samples analyzed were those drawn on day 63 after the first vaccine or placebo injection. The sequenced sample was peripheral blood, obtained in a trial of Ad26.COV2.S vaccine versus placebo. The receptor source for this set is a person aged 18-60 years who received the Ad26.COV2.S COVID-19 vaccine or a placebo.

In this sample, this clone turned up a few times. This sequence joins TRBV11-3 and TRBJ2-7; D is possibly TRBD1 or TRBD2 (5 bases each). CDR1 is SGHNT, CDR2 YENEEA, per germline. The germline V and J ends were trimmed by 1 base and 7 bases, with 17 bases remaining between them. The CDR3 loop spans 15 amino acids. In nucleotides, the CDR3 is TGTGCCAGCAGCTTAGGTGGGGGTGCCGCGCGAGAGCAGTACTTC. Amino acid sequence: CASSLGGGAAREQYF.

This clone appeared once. This chain's CDR3 is CASGLEQGWDTEAFF. Written as DNA, the CDR3 is TGTGCTAGTGGTTTGGAACAGGGGTGGGACACTGAAGCTTTCTTT. The gene calls are TRBV12-5 and TRBJ1-1; 7 nucleotides align to TRBD1. Germline V gene lookup returns CDR1 LGHNT and CDR2 FRNRAP. Trimming removed 1 base from V and 3 bases from J; junction bases left unmatched: 5. CDR3 length equals 15 residues.

The chain combines TRBV19 with TRBJ2-1; TRBD2 aligns across 11 bases. The germline CDR1 and CDR2 sequences are LNHDA and SQIVND (reference sequence). This CDR3 is built from 17 residues. Unmatched junction bases numbered 12, after V lost 2 bases and J lost 9 bases. CDR3 coding DNA: TGTGCCAGTAGTATATCGGCTAGCGGGGGGCGTTGGGGTGAGCAGTTCTTC. It encodes CASSISASGGRWGEQFF.

The V gene is TRBV6-4, the J gene TRBJ2-2; TRBD1 matches at 7 bases. The CDR3 covers 16 residues. V trimming: 11 bases; J trimming: 2 bases; junction bases outside the gene matches: 14. Germline CDR1 and CDR2: MRHNA and SNTAGT. The chain's CDR3 is CASSRDSRVNTGELFF. CDR3 coding DNA: TGTGCCTCATCTCGGGACAGCAGAGTCAACACCGGGGAGCTGTTTTTT.

V is TRBV28 and J is TRBJ2-2; D may be TRBD1 or TRBD2 (5 bases each). Per the germline V gene, CDR1 is MDHEN and CDR2 is SYDVKM. The V end lost 1 base, the J end lost 2 bases, and 8 bases lay between the germline ends. The CDR3 is made up of 15 amino acids. The CDR3: CASSLLGPNTGELFF. The CDR3, as DNA: TGTGCCAGCAGTTTATTGGGACCAAACACCGGGGAGCTGTTTTTT.

This chain links TRBV7-2 with TRBJ1-1; TRBD1 matches at 7 bases. Germline trimming cut 6 bases from V and 7 bases from J; bases unmatched to any gene: 8. CDR3 size: 13 residues. CDR1 and CDR2 (germline): SGHTA, FQGNSA. The CDR3 DNA is TGTGCCAGCAGACGCAACCGGGACAGTGAAGCTTTCTTT. Amino acids: CASRRNRDSEAFF.

The chain combines TRBV18 with TRBJ1-5; 7 nucleotides agree with TRBD1. Germline lookup yields CDR1 KGHSH and CDR2 LQKENI. The CDR3 extends over 16 amino acids. With 5 bases clipped from V and 3 bases from J, the junction kept 10 bases outside the gene matches. CDR3 sequence: CASSSSRGYNNQPQHF. CDR3 nucleotide sequence: TGTGCCAGCTCATCTTCCAGGGGGTATAACAATCAGCCCCAGCATTTT.

The chain is built from TRBV4-3 and TRBJ2-6, with D tentatively TRBD1 (6 bases). The V end was cut by 0 bases, the J end by 0 bases, with 12 bases between. The CDR3 covers 18 residues. Germline lookup yields CDR1 LGHNA and CDR2 YSLEER. The CDR3 nucleotides are TGCGCCAGCAGCCAAGATAGCAGGGGCAGCTCTGGGGCCAACGTCCTGACTTTC. Encoded protein: CASSQDSRGSSGANVLTF.

This clone has just one count. The chain couples TRBV30 to TRBJ1-1; D call uncertain. The CDR3 is 10 residues long. Per germline, CDR1 GTSNPN and CDR2 SVGIG (reference sequence). V lost 4 bases and J 5 bases, leaving 5 bases between the germline ends. The CDR3 reads CAWTRTEAFF. In DNA, the CDR3 is TGTGCCTGGACACGGACTGAAGCTTTCTTT. Looking up the rest from reference TRBV30 and TRBJ1-1 gives the full variable domain: SQTIHQWPATLVQPVGSPLSLECTVEGTSNPNLYWYRQAAGRGLQLLFYSVGIGQISSEVPQNLSASRPQDRQFILSSKKLLLSDSGFYLCAWTRTEAFFGQGTRLTVV.

The chain has TRBV7-2 and TRBJ1-3; tentative D call: TRBD1 (5 bases). The CDR3 is made up of 14 amino acids. Germline V gives CDR1 SGHTA, CDR2 FQGNSA. V dropped 6 bases and J dropped 3 bases, with 12 bases sitting between them. This chain's CDR3 is CASSGGGFGNTIYF. Here the CDR3 DNA reads TGTGCCAGCAGTGGGGGGGGATTTGGAAACACCATATATTTT.

The V call is TRBV19, the J call TRBJ1-1, with a weak D call TRBD1 (5 bases). This CDR3 comprises 14 residues. Germline lookup yields CDR1 LNHDA and CDR2 SQIVND (reference sequence). Trimming took off 5 bases at V and 1 base at J, with 11 bases between the two ends. CDR3 sequence: CASSFPGGNTEAFF. DNA of the CDR3: TGTGCCAGTAGTTTCCCGGGGGGGAACACTGAAGCTTTCTTT.

The chain joins TRBV6-2 or TRBV6-3 to TRBJ2-1; the D gene is possibly TRBD1 (5 bases). The CDR3 sequence is 15 residues long. Trimming stripped 4 bases from V and 4 bases from J, with 14 bases between. Per germline, CDR1 MNHEY and CDR2 SVGEGT. The CDR3 nucleotides are TGTGCCAGCAGTTCAGGCCAGGGAACTTACAATGAGCAGTTCTTC. This encodes CASSSGQGTYNEQFF.

The DNA for the CDR3 is TGTGCCAGCAGCGTAGACACAGGGCCACAAGAGACCCAGTACTTC. As protein: CASSVDTGPQETQYF. The genes are TRBV9 and TRBJ2-5; D is possibly TRBD1 (6 bases). V was clipped by 0 bases and J by 2 bases, with 11 bases between them. From germline, CDR1 is SGDLS and CDR2 YYNGEE. This CDR3 is built from 15 residues.

A single count supports this clone. The V call is TRBV7-6, the J call TRBJ2-7, with D tentatively TRBD1 or TRBD2 (5 bases each). The V gene lost 0 bases and the J gene lost 2 bases, with 17 bases spanning the gap. The CDR3 loop spans 17 amino acids. Germline CDR1 and CDR2: SGHVS and FNYEAQ. The CDR3 loop is CASSLAGLAGTTYEQYF. For the CDR3, the DNA is TGTGCCAGCAGCTTAGCTGGATTGGCAGGGACGACCTACGAGCAGTACTTC.